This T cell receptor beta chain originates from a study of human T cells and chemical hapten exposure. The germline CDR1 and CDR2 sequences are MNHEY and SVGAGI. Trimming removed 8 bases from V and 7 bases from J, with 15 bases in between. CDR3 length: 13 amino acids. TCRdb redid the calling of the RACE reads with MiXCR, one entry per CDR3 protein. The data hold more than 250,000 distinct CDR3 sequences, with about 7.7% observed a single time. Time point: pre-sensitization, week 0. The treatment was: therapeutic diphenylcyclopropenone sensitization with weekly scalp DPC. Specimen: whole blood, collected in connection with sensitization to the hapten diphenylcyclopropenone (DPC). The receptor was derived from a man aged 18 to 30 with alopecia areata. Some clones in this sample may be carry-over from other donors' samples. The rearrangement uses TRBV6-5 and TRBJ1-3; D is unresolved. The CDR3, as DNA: TGTGCCAGCGGTTCTCGGATTTTGAACACCATATATTTT. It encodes CASGSRILNTIYF.